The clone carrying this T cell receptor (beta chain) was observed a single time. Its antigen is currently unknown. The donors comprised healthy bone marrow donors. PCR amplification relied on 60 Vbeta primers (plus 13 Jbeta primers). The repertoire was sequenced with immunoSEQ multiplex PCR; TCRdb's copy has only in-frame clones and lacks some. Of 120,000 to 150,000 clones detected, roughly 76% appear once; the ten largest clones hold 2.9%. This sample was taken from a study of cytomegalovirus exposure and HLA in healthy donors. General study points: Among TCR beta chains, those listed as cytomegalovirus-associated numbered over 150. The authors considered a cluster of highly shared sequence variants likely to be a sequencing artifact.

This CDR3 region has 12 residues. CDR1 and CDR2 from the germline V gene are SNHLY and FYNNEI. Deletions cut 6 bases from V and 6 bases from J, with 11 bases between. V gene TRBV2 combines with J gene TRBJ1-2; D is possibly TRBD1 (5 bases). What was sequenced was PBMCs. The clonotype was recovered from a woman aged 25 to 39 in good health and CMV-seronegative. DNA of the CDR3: TGTGCCAGCAGCAGGGCGGATGATGGCTACACCTTC. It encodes CASSRADDGYTF. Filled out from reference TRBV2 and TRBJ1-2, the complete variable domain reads EPEVTQTPSHQVTQMGQEVILRCVPISNHLYFYWYRQILGQKVEFLVSFYNNEISEKSEIFDDQFSVERPDGSNFTLKIRSTKLEDSAMYFCASSRADDGYTFGSGTRLTVV.